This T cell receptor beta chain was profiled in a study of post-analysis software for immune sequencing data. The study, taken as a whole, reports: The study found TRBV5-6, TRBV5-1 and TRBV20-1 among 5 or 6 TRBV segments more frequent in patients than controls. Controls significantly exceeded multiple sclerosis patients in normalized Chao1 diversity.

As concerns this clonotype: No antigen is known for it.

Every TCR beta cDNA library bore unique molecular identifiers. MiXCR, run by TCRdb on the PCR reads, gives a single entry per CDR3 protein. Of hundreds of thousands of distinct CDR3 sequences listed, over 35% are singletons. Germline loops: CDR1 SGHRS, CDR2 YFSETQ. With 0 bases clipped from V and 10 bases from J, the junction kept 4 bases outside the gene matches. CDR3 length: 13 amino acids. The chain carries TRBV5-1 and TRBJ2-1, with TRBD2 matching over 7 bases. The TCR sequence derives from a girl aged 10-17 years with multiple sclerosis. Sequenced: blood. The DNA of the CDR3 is TGCGCCAGCAGCTTGGGCGGGAGTTACGAGCAGTTCTTC. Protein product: CASSLGGSYEQFF.